This T cell receptor beta chain was recovered during a study of blood T cell repertoires in COVID-19. Germline CDR1 and CDR2: MDHEN and SYDVKM. With 1 base clipped from V and 2 bases from J, the junction kept 6 bases outside the gene matches. The CDR3 is 16 amino acids. The data were produced by immunoSEQ multiplex PCR, yet TCRdb's version contains in-frame clones alone and is incomplete. The table has about 110,000 clones, 85% seen once. This rearrangement joins TRBV28 to TRBJ2-3; 7 nucleotides align to TRBD2. Sequencing was carried out using peripheral blood. The clonotype comes from a man over 45 with acute or convalescent COVID-19. This CDR3 reads CASSLFGLGVTDTQYF. CDR3 sequence (DNA): TGTGCCAGCAGTTTATTTGGACTAGGTGTCACAGATACGCAGTATTTT.